The next 17 T cell receptor beta chains were all read from a single sample in a study of identical twins. TCRdb itself ran the 5' RACE reads through MiXCR, one entry per CDR3 protein. The table includes 500,000 to 650,000 distinct CDR3 sequences, around 7.4% detected once. This same sample was also part of a study on yellow fever vaccine responses in identical twins.

Sequencing input: PBMCs. The receptors stem from a woman under 30 in good health.

This clonotype was counted at least ten times. This chain joins TRBV28 and TRBJ2-7; D is undetermined. Per the germline V gene, CDR1 is MDHEN and CDR2 is SYDVKM. The CDR3 consists of 13 residues. V gave up 4 bases and J gave up 2 bases, with 9 bases separating them. The chain's CDR3 is CASSSTPPYEQYF. In DNA form, the CDR3 reads TGTGCCAGCAGTTCAACGCCCCCCTACGAGCAGTACTTC.

This clonotype has more than one count but fewer than ten. The chain joins TRBV10-3 to TRBJ1-2; D is uncertain. The ends were cut back, 5 bases at V and 1 base at J, with 5 bases in the middle. Germline CDR1 ENHRY, CDR2 SYGVKD. CDR3 length: 12 residues. CDR3 sequence reads: CAISPGNYGYTF. The CDR3 nucleotides are TGTGCCATCAGTCCGGGTAACTATGGCTACACCTTC.

There are a few counts of this clonotype. This chain connects TRBV15 to TRBJ2-5, with 7 bases matching TRBD2. The CDR3 loop spans 13 amino acids. The germline gives CDR1 LNHNV, CDR2 YYDKDF (reference sequence). Trimming at V came to 3 bases and at J to 3 bases, leaving 1 base not matched to a gene. CDR3 protein: CATSRLAEETQYF. Here the CDR3 DNA reads TGTGCCACCAGCAGGCTAGCGGAAGAGACCCAGTACTTC.

This clonotype was seen at least ten times. This rearrangement joins TRBV3-1 to TRBJ2-1, with 11 bases matching TRBD2. With V trimmed by 5 bases and J by 5 bases, 11 bases remained unmatched. This CDR3 region has 17 residues. Germline values: CDR1 LGHDT, CDR2 YNNKEL (reference sequence). The CDR3 nucleotides read TGTGCCAGCAGCACCACCGTGGGGACTAGCGGAAACAATGAGCAGTTCTTC. It translates to CASSTTVGTSGNNEQFF.

The chain uses TRBV11-2 and TRBJ2-7; either TRBD1 or TRBD2 may fit D (6 bases each). The CDR3 has 14 amino acids. Germline CDR1 and CDR2: SGHAT and FQNNGV. Trimming cost V 5 bases and J 3 bases, with 14 bases left between them. The CDR3 nucleotides read TGTGCCAGCAGCCCCTCGGGGGCAGTCTACGAGCAGTACTTC. Amino acid sequence: CASSPSGAVYEQYF.

The rearrangement links TRBV20-1 to TRBJ1-2, with 10 nucleotides matching TRBD1. Germline V gene data show CDR1 as DFQATT and CDR2 as SNEGSKA (reference sequence). After removal of 6 bases from V and 2 bases from J, the junction contained 12 bases not matched to a gene. The CDR3 has 16 residues. As DNA, the CDR3 is TGCAGTGCCAGGGGGACAGGGGAGGGTACGAACTATGGCTACACCTTC. Amino acid sequence: CSARGTGEGTNYGYTF.

This clonotype was observed a handful of times. CDR3 DNA sequence: TGCGCCAGCAGCTTGGAGGGCAGCCCCTCTGGGGCCAACGTCCTGACTTTC. Encoded protein: CASSLEGSPSGANVLTF. The rearrangement joins TRBV5-1 to TRBJ2-6, with D hard to call. Per the germline V gene, CDR1 is SGHRS and CDR2 is YFSETQ. The CDR3 consists of 17 residues. The V end lost 0 bases, the J end lost 0 bases, and 10 bases lay between the germline ends.

This clonotype was picked up a small number of times. The chain is built from TRBV4-1 and TRBJ2-5; tentative D call: TRBD1 (5 bases). This CDR3 has 13 amino acids. Per the germline V gene, CDR1 is MGHRA and CDR2 is YSYEKL. Trimming took off 4 bases at V and 4 bases at J, with 10 bases between the two ends. CDR3 residues: CASSRDQGETQYF. In nucleotides, the CDR3 is TGCGCCAGCAGCCGAGATCAGGGAGAGACCCAGTACTTC.

The chain links TRBV12-5 to TRBJ2-1, with unresolved D. Trimming took off 6 bases at V and 8 bases at J, with 14 bases between the two ends. The length of the CDR3 is 13 residues. The germline CDR1 and CDR2 sequences are LGHNT and FRNRAP. CDR3 in amino acids: CASGATRWDEQFF. The CDR3 region has the DNA TGTGCTAGTGGCGCCACCCGTTGGGATGAGCAGTTCTTC.

This clonotype has a count of ten or more. The chain links TRBV4-1 to TRBJ1-1; 8 bases are a match to TRBD1. CDR1 and CDR2 from the germline V gene are MGHRA and YSYEKL. Unmatched junction bases numbered 1, after V lost 4 bases and J lost 3 bases. The CDR3 totals 13 residues. In DNA form, the CDR3 reads TGCGCCAGCAGCCGGACAGGGTACACTGAAGCTTTCTTT. The encoded protein is CASSRTGYTEAFF.

The V call is TRBV4-1, the J call TRBJ2-1; 7 nucleotides align to TRBD2. V lost 1 base, J lost 6 bases, and 6 bases stayed unmatched. Per germline, CDR1 MGHRA and CDR2 YSYEKL. The CDR3 length is 15 residues. This CDR3 reads CASSQVRGKSNEQFF. The CDR3 DNA is TGCGCCAGCAGCCAAGTGCGGGGGAAGAGCAATGAGCAGTTCTTC.

This clonotype was observed many times. The chain couples TRBV7-3 to TRBJ1-1; D unresolved. V was pared by 1 base and J by 0 bases, with 6 bases between. This CDR3 has 14 amino acids. From germline, CDR1 is SGHTA and CDR2 FQGTGA. CDR3 in DNA: TGTGCCAGCAGCTTAAACGCAGTGAACACTGAAGCTTTCTTT. Residues: CASSLNAVNTEAFF.

The chain recombines TRBV18 with TRBJ2-1, with TRBD2 as a possible D gene (7 bases). Germline assignment: CDR1 KGHSH and CDR2 LQKENI. The CDR3 totals 15 residues. Trimming left V 2 bases short and J 4 bases short, with 12 bases between. The CDR3 spells CASSPYAGAYNEQFF. DNA for the CDR3: TGTGCCAGCTCACCATACGCGGGGGCGTACAATGAGCAGTTCTTC.

The V call is TRBV10-3, the J call TRBJ1-6, with a tentative D call TRBD1 (6 bases). V was pared by 11 bases and J by 10 bases, with 18 bases between. CDR3 length: 13 residues. Per germline, CDR1 ENHRY and CDR2 SYGVKD. CDR3 amino acids: CAANRESGSPLHF. The CDR3, as DNA: TGTGCCGCCAACAGGGAATCAGGATCACCCCTCCACTTT.

The chain couples TRBV10-2 to TRBJ2-7, with 12 bases lining up with TRBD2. CDR1 is WSHSY and CDR2 is SAAADI in the germline V gene. This CDR3 has 14 amino acids. The junction had 4 bases not matched to a gene; V was cut back by 3 bases and J by 7 bases. CDR3: CASSDLAGGLEQYV. The CDR3 coding sequence is TGCGCCAGCAGTGACCTAGCGGGGGGGCTAGAGCAGTACGTC.

This clonotype has only a few counts. The V call is TRBV20-1, the J call TRBJ2-1, with 13 positions matching TRBD2. V trimming: 6 bases; J trimming: 5 bases; junction bases outside the gene matches: 7. The CDR3 loop spans 15 amino acids. CDR1 and CDR2 (germline): DFQATT, SNEGSKA (reference sequence). CDR3 in DNA: TGCAGTGCCACCGGGACTAGCGGGGCCCACAATGAGCAGTTCTTC. It encodes CSATGTSGAHNEQFF.

This clonotype was detected many times. This chain uses TRBV5-1 with TRBJ2-1; D possibly corresponds to TRBD2 (5 bases). This CDR3 contains 14 residues. Germline V CDR1 and CDR2: SGHRS, YFSETQ. Trimming shortened V by 2 bases and J by 5 bases, and 11 bases separated the two germline ends. The CDR3 sequence is CASSFIRGDNEQFF. The CDR3 bases are TGCGCCAGCAGCTTCATCCGGGGAGACAATGAGCAGTTCTTC.